Following are 13 T cell receptor beta chains from one sample sequenced in a study of CD8 T cells in acute hepatitis C reinfection. Time point given: naive CD8 control sorted from an acute-time-point sample. The repertoire was sequenced with immunoSEQ multiplex PCR; TCRdb's copy has only in-frame clones and lacks some. The profile covers 30,000 to 40,000 clones, with just under 90% appearing a single time and 0.5% taken by the ten largest. Sequenced input: naive CD8+ T cells from PBMCs. These receptors all come from a man aged 30-40 years with chronic hepatitis C.

The chain links TRBV21-1 to TRBJ1-1; TRBD1, the table's D call, lacks a check against the DNA. TRBV21-1 is noted as a pseudogene. This CDR3 spans 16 amino acids. CDR3 amino acids: CASSKVVKGRNTEAFF. The CDR3, as DNA: TGTGCCAGCAGCAAAGTCGTGAAGGGGCGGAACACTGAAGCTTTCTTT.

The V and J genes are TRBV7-3 and TRBJ2-1; TRBD2 matches 8 bases. Germline CDR1 is SGHTA and CDR2 is FQGTGA. The CDR3 sequence is 18 residues long. V lost 5 bases and J lost 5; bases outside the gene matches: 17. The CDR3 here is CASSLLVGTRAPNNEQFF. CDR3 nucleotides: TGTGCCAGCAGCCTCCTCGTGGGGACTAGGGCCCCAAACAATGAGCAGTTCTTC.

The V gene is TRBV6-6, the J gene TRBJ2-1; 14 positions agree with TRBD2. The germline CDR1 and CDR2 sequences are MNHNY and SVGAGI (reference sequence). The trim removed 4 bases at V and 7 bases at J, leaving 6 bases unmatched. The CDR3 totals 16 residues. The CDR3: CASSFPGLAGGNEQFF. The CDR3 coding sequence is TGTGCCAGCAGTTTCCCAGGACTAGCGGGAGGTAATGAGCAGTTCTTC.

The genes are TRBV6-1 and TRBJ2-7, with D possibly matching TRBD2 (6 bases). Germline CDR1 MNHNS, CDR2 SASEGT. The CDR3 contains 11 residues. Deletions cut 7 bases from V and 9 bases from J, with 13 bases between. The CDR3 is CASTSAGRQYF. The DNA for the CDR3 is TGTGCCAGCACCTCGGCCGGGAGGCAGTACTTC.

This chain uses TRBV7-2 with TRBJ1-1; TRBD1 might be the D (5 bases). From germline, CDR1 is SGHTA and CDR2 FQGNSA. The CDR3 runs to 16 residues. The V gene lost 1 base and the J gene lost 1 base, with 13 bases spanning the gap. This CDR3 is CASSLGGTARNTEAFF. The CDR3 DNA reads TGTGCCAGCAGCTTAGGGGGGACGGCTCGGAACACTGAAGCTTTCTTT.

The chain recombines TRBV7-9 with TRBJ1-1, with D hard to call. CDR1 is SEHNR, CDR2 FQNEAQ, per germline (reference sequence). Between the trimmed V and J ends, which lost 1 base and 7 bases, there was a span of 1 base. The length of the CDR3 is 10 residues. CDR3 sequence (DNA): TGTGCCAGCAGCTTAGTTGAAGCTTTCTTT. Protein sequence: CASSLVEAFF.

This rearrangement joins TRBV29-1 to TRBJ2-1; the D is unclear. V was clipped by 4 bases and J by 5 bases, with 3 bases between them. This CDR3 region has 10 residues. CDR1 SQVTM and CDR2 ANQGSEA come from the germline V gene. The CDR3 region has the DNA TGCAGCGTTGGCAACAATGAGCAGTTCTTC. Translated, it gives CSVGNNEQFF.

The gene calls are TRBV15 and TRBJ2-2, with D perhaps TRBD1 or TRBD2 (5 bases each). Germline CDR1 and CDR2: LNHNV and YYDKDF (reference sequence). This CDR3 has 16 amino acids. V dropped 1 base and J dropped 4 bases, with 13 bases sitting between them. This CDR3 reads CATSRGYEGSTGELFF. CDR3 sequence (DNA): TGTGCCACCAGCAGAGGATATGAGGGGAGCACCGGGGAGCTGTTTTTT. Based on the CDR3 plus reference TRBV15 and TRBJ2-2, the full variable domain is DAMVIQNPRYQVTQFGKPVTLSCSQTLNHNVMYWYQQKSSQAPKLLFHYYDKDFNNEADTPDNFQSRRPNTSFCFLDIRSPGLGDTAMYLCATSRGYEGSTGELFFGEGSRLTVL.

The genes are TRBV21-1 and TRBJ2-7. TRBV21-1 is an annotated pseudogene. The CDR3 is 13 residues long. The CDR3 region has the DNA TGTGCCAGCAGGACAAGGAGACGGTACGAGCAGTACTTC. It codes for CASRTRRRYEQYF.

The V call is TRBV2, the J call TRBJ2-3; 12 bases are a match to TRBD2. Germline-derived CDR1 and CDR2 are SNHLY and FYNNEI. CDR3 length equals 16 residues. V gave up 6 bases and J gave up 4 bases; unmatched junction bases: 8. The CDR3 protein is CASSDSSGGDSDTQYF. The CDR3 nucleotides read TGTGCCAGCAGCGACTCTAGCGGGGGGGATTCAGATACGCAGTATTTT.

This clone showed up just once. The V call is TRBV12-5, the J call TRBJ2-2; 7 positions agree with TRBD2. V lost 5 bases and J lost 3; bases outside the gene matches: 9. The CDR3 totals 16 residues. CDR1 is LGHNT and CDR2 is FRNRAP in the germline V gene. CDR3 residues: CASGTKAGRDTGELFF. Here the CDR3 DNA reads TGTGCTAGTGGTACAAAAGCGGGGAGAGACACCGGGGAGCTGTTTTTT.

V is TRBV10-1 and J is TRBJ2-1; D possibly uses TRBD1 or TRBD2 (7 bases each). The CDR3 is 16 amino acids. The germline V gene has CDR1 WNHNN and CDR2 SYGVQD (reference sequence). The V gene lost 7 bases and the J gene lost 5 bases, with 21 bases spanning the gap. CDR3 nucleotides: TGCGCCAGCACCCAGGGGGGGCTAGCGGACGACAATGAGCAGTTCTTC. Amino acids: CASTQGGLADDNEQFF.

A word on this clone: The same CDR3 arises from other DNA sequences in this sample as well. The rearrangement joins TRBV27 to TRBJ2-5; D is unresolved. V was cut by 2 bases and J by 5 bases, with 3 bases left in between. Per germline, CDR1 MNHEY and CDR2 SMNVEV (reference sequence). The CDR3 is 11 residues long. DNA for the CDR3: TGTGCCAGCAGTTTAGGGGAGACCCAGTACTTC. Its translation: CASSLGETQYF.